Below, 22 T cell receptor beta chains from the same sample are listed, as sequenced in a study of identical twins. TCRdb re-analysed the 5' RACE reads in MiXCR, keeping a single row per CDR3 protein. The table records 400,000 to 550,000 distinct CDR3 sequences, 20% to 30% of them present only once. This sample also belongs to another study, concerning T cells expressing NK-cell markers.

The sequencing input was CD4+ T cells sorted from blood. The source is a woman between 18 and 29 years old in good health.

CDR3 protein: CASSLTSRRAPEQYF. The CDR3, as DNA: TGTGCCAGCAGTCTTACTAGCCGGAGGGCCCCCGAGCAGTACTTC. The chain has TRBV6-1 and TRBJ2-7; D may be TRBD2 (6 bases). The CDR3 covers 15 residues. Germline V gene data show CDR1 as MNHNS and CDR2 as SASEGT. V lost 5 bases and J 6 bases, leaving 20 bases between the germline ends.

The sample holds a few counts of this clonotype. CDR3 DNA sequence: TGTGCCAGCGTCGCGGGACAACGGATCGATTTTGATGGCTACACCTTC. Encoded protein: CASVAGQRIDFDGYTF. This chain links TRBV5-5 with TRBJ1-2; D is possibly TRBD1 (6 bases). The ends were cut back, 7 bases at V and 6 bases at J, with 25 bases in the middle. The germline gives CDR1 SGHKS, CDR2 YYEKEE (reference sequence). The CDR3 sequence is 16 residues long.

This chain joins TRBV12-3 or TRBV12-4 and TRBJ2-3; D gene uncertain. The CDR3 has 13 amino acids. V lost 2 bases and J 6 bases, leaving 9 bases between the germline ends. The CDR3 reads CASSLKFSDTQYF. DNA of the CDR3: TGTGCCAGCAGTTTAAAGTTTTCTGATACGCAGTATTTT.

This clonotype was observed a few times. V and J are TRBV24-1 and TRBJ1-1; D uncertain. Germline V gene data show CDR1 as KGHDR and CDR2 as SFDVKD. Between the trimmed V and J ends, which lost 6 bases and 4 bases, there was a span of 11 bases. CDR3 size: 13 residues. The CDR3 DNA is TGTGCCACCAGTAGGGTTAAGGTCACTGAAGCTTTCTTT. It specifies CATSRVKVTEAFF.

This clonotype has a handful of counts. The chain is built from TRBV12-3 or TRBV12-4 and TRBJ2-1, with a possible D match to TRBD2 (5 bases). V was pared by 5 bases and J by 4 bases, with 15 bases between. The CDR3 is 15 amino acids. CDR3 residues: CASSEGGRLYNEQFF. Here the CDR3 DNA reads TGTGCCAGCAGTGAAGGAGGTAGATTGTACAATGAGCAGTTCTTC.

The rearrangement links TRBV4-3 to TRBJ2-5, with a weak D call TRBD2 (5 bases). The V gene lost 2 bases and the J gene lost 4 bases, with 14 bases spanning the gap. The CDR3 has 15 amino acids. Germline V gives CDR1 LGHNA, CDR2 YSLEER. CDR3 nucleotides: TGCGCCAGCAGCCAACGTAGGACCCGGGGAGAGACCCAGTACTTC. This encodes CASSQRRTRGETQYF.

The rearrangement joins TRBV6-2 or TRBV6-3 to TRBJ2-1, with D perhaps matching TRBD1 (5 bases). The germline V gene has CDR1 MNHEY and CDR2 SVGEGT. The CDR3 runs 16 residues. Trimming pared 7 bases from V and 6 bases from J, leaving 22 bases between. In DNA form, the CDR3 reads TGTGCCAGCACCATTCGGCGGCCCCTAACAGGCAATGAGCAGTTCTTC. Its translation is CASTIRRPLTGNEQFF.

V is TRBV6-4 and J is TRBJ2-1; 14 bases are a match to TRBD2. V gave up 5 bases and J gave up 9 bases; unmatched junction bases: 9. Germline V CDR1 and CDR2: MRHNA, SNTAGT. The CDR3 runs 16 residues. The CDR3: CASSPMPGTSGGEQFF. CDR3 DNA: TGTGCCAGCAGTCCAATGCCTGGGACTAGCGGGGGTGAGCAGTTCTTC.

The rearrangement uses TRBV5-1 and TRBJ2-5, with 9 bases identical to TRBD2. The germline V gene encodes CDR1 SGHRS and CDR2 YFSETQ. V dropped 2 bases and J dropped 5; count of bases not matched to a gene: 7. The CDR3 totals 15 residues. CDR3 DNA sequence: TGCGCCAGCAGCTTTATAGCGGGAGTTGTGGAGACCCAGTACTTC. Amino acids: CASSFIAGVVETQYF.

In its sample, this clonotype was seen a few times. CDR3 sequence: CASSRTDSGNTIYF. CDR3 DNA sequence: TGTGCCAGCAGCCGGACAGACTCTGGAAACACCATATATTTT. V and J are TRBV6-1 and TRBJ1-3, with D possibly TRBD1 on 6 matching bases. This CDR3 contains 14 residues. V lost 6 bases and J lost 0, with 9 bases in between. Germline CDR1 is MNHNS and CDR2 is SASEGT.

There are a few counts of this clonotype. J is TRBJ2-7 and V is TRBV28; D gene ambiguous. The CDR3 totals 14 residues. In germline, CDR1 is MDHEN, CDR2 SYDVKM. Trimming stripped 4 bases from V and 3 bases from J, with 13 bases between. DNA for the CDR3: TGTGCCAGCAGTTCCCCGACGCGCTTCTACGAGCAGTACTTC. This translates into CASSSPTRFYEQYF.

This clonotype was seen more than once but under ten times. V gene TRBV5-1 combines with J gene TRBJ2-1, with TRBD2 identical over 9 bases. The trim removed 0 bases at V and 6 bases at J, leaving 16 bases unmatched. The germline V gene encodes CDR1 SGHRS and CDR2 YFSETQ. The CDR3 has 19 residues. The CDR3 DNA is TGCGCCAGCAGCTTGGGTCTAGCGGGATACATATCGGGTTTCAATGAGCAGTTCTTC. Its translation: CASSLGLAGYISGFNEQFF.

The genes are TRBV29-1 and TRBJ2-3; D possibly corresponds to TRBD2 (6 bases). This CDR3 is 14 amino acids long. The V gene lost 5 bases and the J gene lost 2 bases, with 14 bases spanning the gap. CDR1 and CDR2 from the germline V gene are SQVTM and ANQGSEA. The CDR3 protein is CSVSLAIFTDTQYF. The CDR3 nucleotides read TGCAGCGTTTCCCTAGCGATCTTCACAGATACGCAGTATTTT.

This rearrangement joins TRBV20-1 to TRBJ2-5; either TRBD1 or TRBD2 may supply D (7 bases each). This CDR3 has 15 amino acids. The V gene lost 0 bases and the J gene lost 5 bases, with 16 bases spanning the gap. Germline loops: CDR1 DFQATT, CDR2 SNEGSKA (reference sequence). The CDR3 region has the DNA TGCAGTGCTAGAGATGGGGAGGGGGCGCTGGAGACCCAGTACTTC. Translating it yields CSARDGEGALETQYF.

This chain links TRBV5-1 with TRBJ1-2; D remains unclear. CDR3 length: 13 amino acids. The V and J ends lost 0 bases and 5 bases respectively, with 8 bases between them. Germline assignment: CDR1 SGHRS and CDR2 YFSETQ. The CDR3 sequence is CASSLEVEYGYTF. CDR3 DNA sequence: TGCGCCAGCAGCTTGGAGGTAGAATATGGCTACACCTTC.

This clonotype has only one observation. This chain links TRBV4-2 with TRBJ2-7; D perhaps matches TRBD2 (5 bases). Germline V CDR1 and CDR2: LGHNA, YNFKEQ. CDR3 length: 15 amino acids. Trimming left V 1 base short and J 4 bases short, with 14 bases between. The CDR3 DNA sequence: TGTGCCAGCAGCCAAGGGACTGGGAAGGCTTACGAGCAGTACTTC. This codes for CASSQGTGKAYEQYF.

This clonotype was counted between two and nine times. V usage is TRBV4-2 and J usage is TRBJ2-1; no reliable D call. Trimming took 0 bases from V and 0 from J, leaving 9 bases between them. Germline V lookup: CDR1 LGHNA, CDR2 YNFKEQ. This CDR3 has 16 residues. The DNA for the CDR3 is TGTGCCAGCAGCCAAGAAATAGCCAACTCCTACAATGAGCAGTTCTTC. It specifies CASSQEIANSYNEQFF.

This chain links TRBV6-2 or TRBV6-3 with TRBJ2-7, with 13 bases identical to TRBD2. Germline V gene data show CDR1 as MNHEY and CDR2 as SVGEGT. The CDR3 has 18 amino acids. With 6 bases clipped from V and 2 bases from J, the junction kept 13 bases outside the gene matches. Here the CDR3 reads CASSPPGLAGSRPYEQYF. The CDR3 nucleotides are TGTGCCAGCAGCCCGCCGGGACTAGCGGGATCCCGGCCCTACGAGCAGTACTTC.

V usage is TRBV12-3 or TRBV12-4 and J usage is TRBJ2-2; D tentatively fits TRBD1 or TRBD2 (5 bases each). The CDR3 has 14 residues. The germline V and J ends were trimmed by 4 bases and 4 bases, with 10 bases remaining between them. The chain's CDR3 is CASSSTGATGELFF. The CDR3 nucleotides read TGTGCCAGCAGTTCCACCGGGGCCACCGGGGAGCTGTTTTTT.

This clonotype was counted only a few times. The rearrangement uses TRBV10-3 and TRBJ1-2, with TRBD1 matching 8 bases. This CDR3 spans 13 amino acids. V was clipped by 4 bases and J by 8 bases; unmatched bases: 6. In germline, CDR1 is ENHRY, CDR2 SYGVKD. The CDR3 protein is CAISAGTGLGYTF. The CDR3 region has the DNA TGTGCCATCAGTGCCGGGACAGGTTTAGGCTACACCTTC.

Remarks on this clonotype: An end of the junction differs from the germline gene, which may be a read error. The chain carries TRBV20-1 and TRBJ2-1, with TRBD2 matching over 8 bases. The germline gives CDR1 DFQATT, CDR2 SNEGSKA (reference sequence). CDR3 length: 14 residues. This CDR3 is CSARDSAAGARPLF. The CDR3 nucleotides are TGCAGTGCTAGAGATAGTGCAGCGGGAGCCCGTCCCCTCTTC.

V and J are TRBV6-2 or TRBV6-3 and TRBJ1-6; D not resolved. The CDR3 runs 12 residues. CDR1 is MNHEY and CDR2 is SVGEGT in the germline V gene. Trimming removed 4 bases from V and 8 bases from J, with 6 bases in between. The CDR3 loop is CASSLQYSPLHF. The CDR3, as DNA: TGTGCCAGCAGTTTACAGTATTCACCCCTCCACTTT.